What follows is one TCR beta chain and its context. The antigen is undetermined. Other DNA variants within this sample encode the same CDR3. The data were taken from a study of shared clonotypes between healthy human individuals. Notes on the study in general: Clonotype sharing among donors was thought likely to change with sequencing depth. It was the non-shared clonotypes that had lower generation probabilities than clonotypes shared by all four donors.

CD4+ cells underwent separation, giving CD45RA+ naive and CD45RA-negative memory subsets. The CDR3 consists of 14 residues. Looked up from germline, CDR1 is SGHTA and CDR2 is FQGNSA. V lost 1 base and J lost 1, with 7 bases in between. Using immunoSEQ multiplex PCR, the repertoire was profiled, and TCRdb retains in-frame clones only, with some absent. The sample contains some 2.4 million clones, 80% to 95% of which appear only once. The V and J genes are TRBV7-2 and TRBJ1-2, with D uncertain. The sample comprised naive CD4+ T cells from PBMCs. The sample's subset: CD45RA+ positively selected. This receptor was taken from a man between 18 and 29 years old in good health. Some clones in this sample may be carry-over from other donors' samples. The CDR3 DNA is TGTGCCAGCAGCTTAGAGGCGGGTAACTATGGCTACACCTTC. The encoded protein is CASSLEAGNYGYTF.